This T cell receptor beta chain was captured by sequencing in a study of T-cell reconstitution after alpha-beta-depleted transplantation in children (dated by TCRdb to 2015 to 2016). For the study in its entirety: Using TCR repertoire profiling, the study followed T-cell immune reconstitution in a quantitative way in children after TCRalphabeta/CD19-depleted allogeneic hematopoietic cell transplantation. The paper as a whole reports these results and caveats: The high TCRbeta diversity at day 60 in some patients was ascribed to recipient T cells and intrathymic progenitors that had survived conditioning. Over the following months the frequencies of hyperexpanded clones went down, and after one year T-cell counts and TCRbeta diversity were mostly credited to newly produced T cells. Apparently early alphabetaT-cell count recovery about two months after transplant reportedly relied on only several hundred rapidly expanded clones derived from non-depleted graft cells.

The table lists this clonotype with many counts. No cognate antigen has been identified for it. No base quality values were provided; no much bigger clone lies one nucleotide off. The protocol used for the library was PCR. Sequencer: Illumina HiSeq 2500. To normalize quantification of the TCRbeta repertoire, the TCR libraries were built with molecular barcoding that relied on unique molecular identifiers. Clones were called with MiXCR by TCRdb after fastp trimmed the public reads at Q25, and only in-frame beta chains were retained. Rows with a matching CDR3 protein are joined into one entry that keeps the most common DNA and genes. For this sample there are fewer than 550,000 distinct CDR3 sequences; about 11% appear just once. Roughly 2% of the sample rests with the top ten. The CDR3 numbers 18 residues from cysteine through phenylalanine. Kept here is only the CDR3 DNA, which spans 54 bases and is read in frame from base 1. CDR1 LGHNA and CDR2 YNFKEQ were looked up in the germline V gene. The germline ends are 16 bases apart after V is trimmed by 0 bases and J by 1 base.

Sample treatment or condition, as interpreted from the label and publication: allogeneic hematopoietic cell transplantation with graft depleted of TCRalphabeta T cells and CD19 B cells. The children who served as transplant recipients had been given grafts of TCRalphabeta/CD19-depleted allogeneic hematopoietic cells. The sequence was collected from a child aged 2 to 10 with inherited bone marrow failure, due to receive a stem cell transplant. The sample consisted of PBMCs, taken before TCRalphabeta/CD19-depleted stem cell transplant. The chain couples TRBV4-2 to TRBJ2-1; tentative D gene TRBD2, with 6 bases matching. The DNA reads TGTGCCAGCAGCCAAGAACCATCCGGGACTCTTTCCTACAATGAGCAGTTCTTC. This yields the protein CASSQEPSGTLSYNEQFF.